A selection of T cell receptor beta chains follows, all from one sample in a study of blood T cell repertoires in COVID-19. The data were produced by immunoSEQ multiplex PCR, yet TCRdb's version contains in-frame clones alone and is incomplete. In the table there are fewer than 250,000 clones, roughly 77% of which are singletons. Material for sequencing was PBMCs or T cells enriched from blood (not recorded which). These receptors were obtained from a woman aged 50 to 65 with acute COVID-19. The CDR3 runs from the conserved cysteine through the conserved F or W. A D gene is named only where the DNA matches it firmly. Rows give clone size only sometimes, using once, few, many, or a class for an expanded clone.

CDR3 protein: CSVEPQGSNEQFF; CDR3 DNA: TGCAGCGTTGAACCCCAGGGTTCCAATGAGCAGTTCTTC; J gene: TRBJ2-1; D gene: -; clone size: -; V gene: TRBV29-1
CDR3 protein: CSVFSAGTDGYTF; CDR3 DNA: TGCAGCGTCTTCTCCGCCGGGACAGATGGCTACACCTTC; J gene: TRBJ1-2; D gene: TRBD1; clone size: -; V gene: TRBV29-1
CDR3 protein: CASSPGQGNVYGYTF; CDR3 DNA: TGTGCCAGCAGCCCCGGACAGGGGAACGTCTATGGCTACACCTTC; J gene: TRBJ1-2; D gene: TRBD1; clone size: -; V gene: TRBV7-9
CDR3 protein: CASSYGWVGGAGELFF; CDR3 DNA: TGTGCCAGCAGTTACGGTTGGGTTGGAGGGGCCGGGGAGCTGTTTTTT; J gene: TRBJ2-2; D gene: -; clone size: -; V gene: TRBV6-5
CDR3 protein: CASSGGGGAGTGELFF; CDR3 DNA: TGCGCCAGCAGTGGAGGCGGGGGGGCGGGCACCGGGGAGCTGTTTTTT; J gene: TRBJ2-2; D gene: TRBD2; clone size: once; V gene: TRBV10-2
CDR3 protein: CASSPTGSSYNEQFF; CDR3 DNA: TGTGCCAGCAGCCCGACTGGGAGCTCCTACAATGAGCAGTTCTTC; J gene: TRBJ2-1; D gene: -; clone size: few; V gene: TRBV28
CDR3 protein: CASSRGRASNQPQHF; CDR3 DNA: TGTGCCAGTAGTAGGGGGAGGGCGAGCAATCAGCCCCAGCATTTT; J gene: TRBJ1-5; D gene: -; clone size: -; V gene: TRBV19
CDR3 protein: CASSLTAEKLFF; CDR3 DNA: TGTGCCAGCAGCTTAACAGCCGAAAAACTGTTTTTT; J gene: TRBJ1-4; D gene: -; clone size: -; V gene: TRBV7-9
CDR3 protein: CASSRMERGNTIYF; CDR3 DNA: TGTGCCAGCAGCCGAATGGAGAGGGGAAACACCATATATTTT; J gene: TRBJ1-3; D gene: -; clone size: few; V gene: TRBV9
CDR3 protein: CASSFLGATNEKLFF; CDR3 DNA: TGTGCCAGCAGCTTCTTAGGAGCAACTAATGAAAAACTGTTTTTT; J gene: TRBJ1-4; D gene: -; clone size: few; V gene: TRBV5-8
CDR3 protein: CASSFARNSEAFF; CDR3 DNA: TGTGCCAGCAGCTTCGCCCGGAACAGCGAAGCTTTCTTT; J gene: TRBJ1-1; D gene: -; clone size: -; V gene: TRBV7-8
CDR3 protein: CASSLAGGNTIYF; CDR3 DNA: TGTGCCAGCAGCTTGGCCGGCGGGAACACCATATATTTT; J gene: TRBJ1-3; D gene: -; clone size: -; V gene: TRBV5-5
CDR3 protein: CASNWDRAYGYTF; CDR3 DNA: TGTGCCAGTAACTGGGACAGGGCATATGGCTACACCTTC; J gene: TRBJ1-2; D gene: TRBD1; clone size: -; V gene: TRBV19
CDR3 protein: CASSDSPFSDRVEGYTF; CDR3 DNA: TGTGCCAGCAGTGATTCCCCTTTCAGTGACAGGGTAGAGGGCTACACCTTC; J gene: TRBJ1-2; D gene: TRBD1; clone size: -; V gene: TRBV25-1
CDR3 protein: CASSPPGRGLEGNQPQHF; CDR3 DNA: TGTGCCAGCTCACCACCAGGTCGGGGGTTAGAAGGCAATCAGCCCCAGCATTTT; J gene: TRBJ1-5; D gene: -; clone size: -; V gene: TRBV18
CDR3 protein: CASSETGAGNEQFF; CDR3 DNA: TGTGCCAGCAGTGAGACAGGGGCGGGCAATGAGCAGTTCTTC; J gene: TRBJ2-1; D gene: TRBD1; clone size: -; V gene: TRBV25-1
CDR3 protein: CASSQSHRGEAFF; CDR3 DNA: TGTGCCAGCAGCCAATCTCACAGGGGAGAAGCTTTCTTT; J gene: TRBJ1-1; D gene: TRBD1; clone size: -; V gene: TRBV3-1/TRBV3-2
CDR3 protein: CASSFYRGEGNQPQHF; CDR3 DNA: TGTGCCAGCAGCTTCTACAGGGGAGAGGGCAATCAGCCCCAGCATTTT; J gene: TRBJ1-5; D gene: TRBD1; clone size: -; V gene: TRBV5-6
CDR3 protein: CASSLAGSILEAFF; CDR3 DNA: TGTGCCAGCAGCTTAGCGGGCAGTATCCTTGAAGCTTTCTTT; J gene: TRBJ1-1; D gene: -; clone size: few; V gene: TRBV7-2
CDR3 protein: CASSPHSGNTIYF; CDR3 DNA: TGTGCCAGCAGCCCACATTCTGGAAACACCATATATTTT; J gene: TRBJ1-3; D gene: -; clone size: once; V gene: TRBV7-6
CDR3 protein: CASSYSPRNSGSLQETQYF; CDR3 DNA: TGTGCCAGCAGTTACTCGCCGAGAAATAGCGGGAGCCTTCAAGAGACCCAGTACTTC; J gene: TRBJ2-5; D gene: TRBD2; clone size: -; V gene: TRBV6-2/TRBV6-3
CDR3 protein: CASSRGPAGGFTDTQYF; CDR3 DNA: TGCGCCAGCAGCCGCGGCCCGGCGGGGGGTTTCACAGATACGCAGTATTTT; J gene: TRBJ2-3; D gene: TRBD2; clone size: -; V gene: TRBV5-1
CDR3 protein: CASSVAGGPFNEQFF; CDR3 DNA: TGTGCCAGCTCGGTAGCGGGGGGCCCCTTTAATGAGCAGTTCTTC; J gene: TRBJ2-1; D gene: TRBD2; clone size: -; V gene: TRBV18
CDR3 protein: CASSSGLGTNTEAFF; CDR3 DNA: TGTGCCAGCAGCTCAGGCCTTGGTACGAACACTGAAGCTTTCTTT; J gene: TRBJ1-1; D gene: -; clone size: -; V gene: TRBV7-6
CDR3 protein: CASSMANRGANTEAFF; CDR3 DNA: TGTGCCAGTAGTATGGCTAACAGGGGTGCGAACACTGAAGCTTTCTTT; J gene: TRBJ1-1; D gene: TRBD1; clone size: -; V gene: TRBV19
CDR3 protein: CASRIRDRVPEKLFF; CDR3 DNA: TGTGCCAGTAGGATCCGGGACAGGGTCCCCGAAAAACTGTTTTTT; J gene: TRBJ1-4; D gene: TRBD1; clone size: -; V gene: TRBV19
CDR3 protein: CASSRRLITKDTQYF; CDR3 DNA: TGTGCCAGCAGCAGGAGACTCATAACCAAGGATACGCAGTATTTT; J gene: TRBJ2-3; D gene: -; clone size: -; V gene: TRBV7-6
CDR3 protein: CASSQVIGRGSNTEAFF; CDR3 DNA: TGTGCCAGCAGCCAAGTCATAGGGCGGGGCTCGAACACTGAAGCTTTCTTT; J gene: TRBJ1-1; D gene: -; clone size: -; V gene: TRBV14
CDR3 protein: CASSPGQGNQPQHF; CDR3 DNA: TGTGCCAGCTCACCGGGACAGGGCAATCAGCCCCAGCATTTT; J gene: TRBJ1-5; D gene: TRBD1; clone size: -; V gene: TRBV18
CDR3 protein: CASSPRLAGHQETQYF; CDR3 DNA: TGTGCCAGCAGCCCCAGACTAGCGGGGCATCAAGAGACCCAGTACTTC; J gene: TRBJ2-5; D gene: TRBD2; clone size: -; V gene: TRBV5-4
CDR3 protein: CASSLGGATDTQYF; CDR3 DNA: TGTGCCAGCAGTTTAGGGGGGGCCACAGATACGCAGTATTTT; J gene: TRBJ2-3; D gene: -; clone size: few; V gene: TRBV28
CDR3 protein: CASSSRVEGAIGNEKLFF; CDR3 DNA: TGTGCCAGCAGCTCCCGGGTCGAGGGGGCAATAGGTAATGAAAAACTGTTTTTT; J gene: TRBJ1-4; D gene: TRBD1; clone size: -; V gene: TRBV5-6
CDR3 protein: CASSSGYPEAFF; CDR3 DNA: TGTGCCAGCAGTTCGGGGTATCCTGAAGCTTTCTTT; J gene: TRBJ1-1; D gene: -; clone size: -; V gene: TRBV12-3/TRBV12-4
CDR3 protein: CASSLRLAGLYF; CDR3 DNA: TGTGCCAGCAGCCTCCGACTAGCGGGACTGTATTTT; J gene: TRBJ2-3; D gene: TRBD2; clone size: -; V gene: TRBV3-1/TRBV3-2
CDR3 protein: CASSFLRSSYNSPLHF; CDR3 DNA: TGTGCCAGCAGTTTCCTGCGGAGCTCCTATAATTCACCCCTCCACTTT; J gene: TRBJ1-6; D gene: -; clone size: few; V gene: TRBV28
CDR3 protein: CATSLTGSGELFF; CDR3 DNA: TGTGCCACCAGCTTGACAGGGTCTGGGGAGCTGTTTTTT; J gene: TRBJ2-2; D gene: TRBD1; clone size: -; V gene: TRBV15
CDR3 protein: CASSGAYGYTF; CDR3 DNA: TGTGCCAGCAGTGGGGCTTATGGCTACACCTTC; J gene: TRBJ1-2; D gene: -; clone size: -; V gene: TRBV28
CDR3 protein: CASSYDGGAFDEQFF; CDR3 DNA: TGTGCCAGCAGTTACGACGGGGGGGCCTTCGATGAGCAGTTCTTC; J gene: TRBJ2-1; D gene: TRBD2; clone size: -; V gene: TRBV6-2/TRBV6-3
CDR3 protein: CASIPRGQDHYGYTF; CDR3 DNA: TGTGCCAGCATACCACGGGGACAGGACCACTATGGCTACACCTTC; J gene: TRBJ1-2; D gene: TRBD1; clone size: -; V gene: TRBV28
CDR3 protein: CASSVAGPYNEQFF; CDR3 DNA: TGTGCCAGCAGTGTAGCGGGACCCTACAATGAGCAGTTCTTC; J gene: TRBJ2-1; D gene: TRBD2; clone size: -; V gene: TRBV28
CDR3 protein: CASRPQGSGGFDTQYF; CDR3 DNA: TGCGCCAGCAGACCACAGGGAAGCGGGGGTTTTGATACGCAGTATTTT; J gene: TRBJ2-3; D gene: TRBD2; clone size: once; V gene: TRBV5-1